This T cell receptor beta chain was recorded in a study of CD8+ T cells in alopecia areata. Regarding the study as a whole: Lesional scalp exceeded normal scalp in clonality, especially in alopecia totalis/universalis. Scalp sequencing captures resident alphabeta T cells of normal skin too.

Those with alopecia areata gave lesional scalp punch biopsies and peripheral blood. This clone turned up a few times. What it binds is unknown. This specimen includes other DNA sequences encoding the same CDR3. Following RNA extraction, reverse transcription yielded cDNA that acted as the sequencing template. This table comes from immunoSEQ multiplex PCR, and its TCRdb copy is limited to in-frame clones, with some not included. The sample contains 150,000 to 200,000 clones, 50% to 60% of which appear only once. This TCR was sampled from a human donor with alopecia areata. The source was CD4+ T cells sorted from blood, collected at week 0.

CDR3 loop: CASSPGDTQYF. The CDR3 DNA sequence: TGTGCCAGCTCACCCGGGGATACGCAGTATTTT. The genes are TRBV18 and TRBJ2-3, with no clear D. The CDR3 totals 11 residues. Looked up from germline, CDR1 is KGHSH and CDR2 is LQKENI. V lost 3 bases to trimming and J lost 6 bases, with 4 bases between them.